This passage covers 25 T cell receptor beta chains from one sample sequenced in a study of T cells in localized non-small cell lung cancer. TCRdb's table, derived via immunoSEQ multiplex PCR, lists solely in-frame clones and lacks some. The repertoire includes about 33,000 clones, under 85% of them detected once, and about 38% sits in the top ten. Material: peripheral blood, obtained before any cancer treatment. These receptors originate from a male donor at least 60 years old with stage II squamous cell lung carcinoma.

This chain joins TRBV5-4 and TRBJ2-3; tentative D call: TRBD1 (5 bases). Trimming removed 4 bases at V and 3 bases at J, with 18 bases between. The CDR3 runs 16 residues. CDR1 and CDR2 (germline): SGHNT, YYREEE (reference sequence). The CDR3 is CASSPPRATPTDTQYF. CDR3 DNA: TGTGCCAGCAGCCCTCCCAGGGCCACCCCTACAGATACGCAGTATTTT.

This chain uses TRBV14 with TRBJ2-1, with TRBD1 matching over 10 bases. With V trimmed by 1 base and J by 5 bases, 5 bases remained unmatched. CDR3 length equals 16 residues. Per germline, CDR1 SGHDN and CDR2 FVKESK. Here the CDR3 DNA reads TGTGCCAGCAGCCAAGTGCCCGGACAGGGGGACAATGAGCAGTTCTTC. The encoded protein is CASSQVPGQGDNEQFF.

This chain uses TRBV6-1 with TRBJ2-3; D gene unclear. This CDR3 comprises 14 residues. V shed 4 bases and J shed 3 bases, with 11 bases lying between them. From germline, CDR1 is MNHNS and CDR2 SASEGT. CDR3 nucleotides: TGTGCCAGCAGTGGGAGAGAACGGACAGATACGCAGTATTTT. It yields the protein CASSGRERTDTQYF.

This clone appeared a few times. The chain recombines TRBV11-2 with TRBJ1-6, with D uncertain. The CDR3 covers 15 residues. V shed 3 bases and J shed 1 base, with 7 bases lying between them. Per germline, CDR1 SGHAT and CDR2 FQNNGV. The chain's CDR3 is CASSFQGSYNSPLHF. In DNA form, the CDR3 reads TGTGCCAGCAGCTTCCAAGGGTCCTATAATTCACCCCTCCACTTT.

CDR3 residues: CASSLGSPPGNTIYF. The DNA of the CDR3 is TGTGCCAGCAGCTTAGGTTCGCCTCCTGGAAACACCATATATTTT. The rearrangement links TRBV11-2 to TRBJ1-3; no firm D call. CDR3 length equals 15 residues. V lost 1 base to trimming and J lost 2 bases, with 9 bases between them. Germline lookup yields CDR1 SGHAT and CDR2 FQNNGV.

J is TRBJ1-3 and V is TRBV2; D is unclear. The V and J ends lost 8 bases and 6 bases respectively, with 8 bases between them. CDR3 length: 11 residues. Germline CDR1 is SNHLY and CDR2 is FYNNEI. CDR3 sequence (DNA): TGTGCCAGCTCCGAAGAAAACACCATATATTTT. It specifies CASSEENTIYF. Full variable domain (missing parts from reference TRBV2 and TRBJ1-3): EPEVTQTPSHQVTQMGQEVILRCVPISNHLYFYWYRQILGQKVEFLVSFYNNEISEKSEIFDDQFSVERPDGSNFTLKIRSTKLEDSAMYFCASSEENTIYFGEGSWLTVV.

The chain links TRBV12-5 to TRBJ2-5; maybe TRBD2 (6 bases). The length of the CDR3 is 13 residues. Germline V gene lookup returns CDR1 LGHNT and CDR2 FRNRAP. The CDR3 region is CASGLGAGETQYF. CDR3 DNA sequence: TGTGCCTCGGGGCTAGGGGCGGGGGAGACCCAGTACTTC.

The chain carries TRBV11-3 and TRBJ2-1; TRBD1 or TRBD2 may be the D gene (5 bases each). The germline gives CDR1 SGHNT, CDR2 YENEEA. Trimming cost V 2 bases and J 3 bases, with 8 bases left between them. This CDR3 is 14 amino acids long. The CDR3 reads CASSLYGGYNEQFF. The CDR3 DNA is TGTGCCAGCAGCTTATATGGGGGCTACAATGAGCAGTTCTTC.

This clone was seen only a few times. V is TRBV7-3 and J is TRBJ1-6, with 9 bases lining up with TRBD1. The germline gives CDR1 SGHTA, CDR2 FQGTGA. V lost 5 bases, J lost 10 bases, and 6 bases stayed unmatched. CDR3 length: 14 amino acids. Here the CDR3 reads CASSVRQGESPLHF. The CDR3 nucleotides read TGTGCCAGCAGCGTACGACAGGGGGAGTCACCCCTCCACTTT.

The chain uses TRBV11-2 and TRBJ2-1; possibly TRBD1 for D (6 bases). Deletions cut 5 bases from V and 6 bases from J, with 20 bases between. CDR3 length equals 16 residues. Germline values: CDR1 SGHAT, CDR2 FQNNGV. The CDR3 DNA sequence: TGTGCCAGCAGCCCCCGGACACAGGGTGCGGCCAATGAGCAGTTCTTC. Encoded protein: CASSPRTQGAANEQFF.

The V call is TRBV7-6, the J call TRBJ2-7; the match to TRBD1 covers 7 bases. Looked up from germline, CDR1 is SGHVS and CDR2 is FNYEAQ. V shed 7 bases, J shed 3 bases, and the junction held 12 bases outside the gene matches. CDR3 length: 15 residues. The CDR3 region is CASTTGDAGNYEQYF. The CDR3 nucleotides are TGTGCCAGCACCACAGGGGATGCGGGCAACTACGAGCAGTACTTC.

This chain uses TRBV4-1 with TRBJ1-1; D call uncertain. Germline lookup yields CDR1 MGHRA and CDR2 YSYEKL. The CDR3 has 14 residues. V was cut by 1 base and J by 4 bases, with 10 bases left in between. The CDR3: CASSQGPGPTEAFF. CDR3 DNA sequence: TGCGCCAGCAGCCAAGGTCCGGGTCCCACTGAAGCTTTCTTT.

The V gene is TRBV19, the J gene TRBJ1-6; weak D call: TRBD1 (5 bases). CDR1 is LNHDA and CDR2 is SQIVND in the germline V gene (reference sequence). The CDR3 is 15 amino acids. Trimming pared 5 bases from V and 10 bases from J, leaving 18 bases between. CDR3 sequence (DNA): TGTGCCAGTAGTGCTAGGGACCGTGTAGGATCACCCCTCCACTTT. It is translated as CASSARDRVGSPLHF.

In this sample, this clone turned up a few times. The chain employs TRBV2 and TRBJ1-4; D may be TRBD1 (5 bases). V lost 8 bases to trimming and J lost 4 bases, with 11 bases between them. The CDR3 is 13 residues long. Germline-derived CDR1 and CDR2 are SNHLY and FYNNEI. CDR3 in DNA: TGTGCCAGCCACCGGGACCATAATGAAAAACTGTTTTTT. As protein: CASHRDHNEKLFF.

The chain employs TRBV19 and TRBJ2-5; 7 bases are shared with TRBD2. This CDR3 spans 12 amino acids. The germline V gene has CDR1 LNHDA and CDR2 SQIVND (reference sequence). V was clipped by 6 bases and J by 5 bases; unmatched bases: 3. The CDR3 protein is CASRQAGETQYF. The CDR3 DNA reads TGTGCCAGTAGGCAAGCGGGGGAGACCCAGTACTTC.

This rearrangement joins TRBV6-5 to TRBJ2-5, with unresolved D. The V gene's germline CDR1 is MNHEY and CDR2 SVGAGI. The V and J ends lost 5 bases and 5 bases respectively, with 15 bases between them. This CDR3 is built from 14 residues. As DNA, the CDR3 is TGTGCCAGCAGTACTGCAGGTGGCTGGGAGACCCAGTACTTC. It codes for CASSTAGGWETQYF.

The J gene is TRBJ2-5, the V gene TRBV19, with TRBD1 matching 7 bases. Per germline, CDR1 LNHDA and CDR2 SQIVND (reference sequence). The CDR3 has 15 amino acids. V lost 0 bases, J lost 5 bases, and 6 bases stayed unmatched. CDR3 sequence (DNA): TGTGCCAGTAGTATAGAAGGGGGCCGAGGGGAGACCCAGTACTTC. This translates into CASSIEGGRGETQYF.

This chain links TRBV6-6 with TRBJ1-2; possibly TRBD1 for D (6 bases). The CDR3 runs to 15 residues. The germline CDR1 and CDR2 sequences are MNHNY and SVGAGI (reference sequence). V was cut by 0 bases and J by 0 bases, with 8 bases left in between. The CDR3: CASSYSGGSNYGYTF. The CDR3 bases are TGTGCCAGCAGTTACTCAGGGGGTTCTAACTATGGCTACACCTTC.

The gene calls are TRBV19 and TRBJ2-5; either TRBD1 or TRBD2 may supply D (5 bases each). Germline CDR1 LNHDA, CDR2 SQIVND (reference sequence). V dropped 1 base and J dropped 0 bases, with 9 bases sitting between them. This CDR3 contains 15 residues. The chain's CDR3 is CASSIGGGYQETQYF. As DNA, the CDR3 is TGTGCCAGTAGTATAGGTGGGGGTTACCAAGAGACCCAGTACTTC.

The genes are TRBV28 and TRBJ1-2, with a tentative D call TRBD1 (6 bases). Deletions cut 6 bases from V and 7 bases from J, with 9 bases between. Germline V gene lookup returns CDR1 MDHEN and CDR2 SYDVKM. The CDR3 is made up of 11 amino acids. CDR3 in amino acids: CASSQGFGYTF. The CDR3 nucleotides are TGTGCCAGCAGCCAGGGGTTTGGCTACACCTTC.

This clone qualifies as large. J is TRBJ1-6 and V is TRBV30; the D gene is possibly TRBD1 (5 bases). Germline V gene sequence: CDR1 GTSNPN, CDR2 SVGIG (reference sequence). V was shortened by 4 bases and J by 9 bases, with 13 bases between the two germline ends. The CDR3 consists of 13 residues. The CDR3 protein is CAWIGRDASPLHF. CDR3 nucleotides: TGTGCCTGGATAGGCAGGGACGCTTCACCCCTCCACTTT.

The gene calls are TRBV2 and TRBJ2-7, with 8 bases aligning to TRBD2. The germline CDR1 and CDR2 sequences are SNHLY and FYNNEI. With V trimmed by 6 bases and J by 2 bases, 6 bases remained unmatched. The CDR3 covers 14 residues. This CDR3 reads CASRQGLVPYEQYF. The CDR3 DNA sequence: TGTGCCAGCAGGCAGGGACTAGTACCCTACGAGCAGTACTTC.

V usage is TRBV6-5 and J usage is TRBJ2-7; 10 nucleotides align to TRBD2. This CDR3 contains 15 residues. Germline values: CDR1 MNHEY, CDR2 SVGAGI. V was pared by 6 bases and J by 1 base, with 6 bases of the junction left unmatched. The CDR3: CASSSPGLASYEQYF. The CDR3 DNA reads TGTGCCAGCAGCTCTCCGGGACTAGCGTCCTACGAGCAGTACTTC.

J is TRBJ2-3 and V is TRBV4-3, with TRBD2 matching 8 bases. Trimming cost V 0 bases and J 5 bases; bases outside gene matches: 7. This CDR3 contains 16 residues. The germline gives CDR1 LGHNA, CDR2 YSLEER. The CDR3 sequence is CASSQESSGYGDTQYF. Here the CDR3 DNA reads TGCGCCAGCAGCCAAGAGTCTAGCGGGTATGGAGATACGCAGTATTTT.

The CDR3 bases are TGTGCCAGCCGGGACGACAGGTCCAATCAGCCCCAGCATTTT. Residues: CASRDDRSNQPQHF. The chain joins TRBV28 to TRBJ1-5, with a tentative D call TRBD1 (6 bases). The CDR3 loop spans 14 amino acids. V dropped 8 bases and J dropped 3 bases, with 14 bases sitting between them. The V gene's germline CDR1 is MDHEN and CDR2 SYDVKM.